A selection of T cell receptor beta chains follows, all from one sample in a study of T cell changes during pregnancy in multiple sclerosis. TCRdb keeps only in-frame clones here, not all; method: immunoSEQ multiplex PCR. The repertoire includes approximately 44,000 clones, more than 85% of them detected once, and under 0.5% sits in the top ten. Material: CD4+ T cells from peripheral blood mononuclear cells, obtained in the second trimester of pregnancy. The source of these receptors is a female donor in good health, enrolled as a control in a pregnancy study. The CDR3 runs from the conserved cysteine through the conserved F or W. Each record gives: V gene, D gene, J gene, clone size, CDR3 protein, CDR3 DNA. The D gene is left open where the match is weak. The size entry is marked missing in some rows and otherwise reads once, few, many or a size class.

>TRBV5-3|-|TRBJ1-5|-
CARSPGRPGVKNQPQHF
TGTGCCAGAAGCCCCGGGAGGCCTGGGGTAAAAAATCAGCCCCAGCATTTT
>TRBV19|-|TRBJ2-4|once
CASSIGGVAKNIQYF
TGTGCCAGTAGTATAGGGGGGGTGGCCAAAAACATTCAGTACTTC
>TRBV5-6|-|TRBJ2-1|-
CASSPELGSYNEQFF
TGTGCCAGCAGCCCGGAACTAGGCTCCTACAATGAGCAGTTCTTC
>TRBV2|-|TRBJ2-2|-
CASSYSTGELFF
TGTGCCAGCTCCTACAGTACCGGGGAGCTGTTTTTT
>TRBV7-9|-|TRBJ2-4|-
CASSLGAPLAKNIQYF
TGTGCCAGCAGCTTAGGGGCACCGTTAGCCAAAAACATTCAGTACTTC
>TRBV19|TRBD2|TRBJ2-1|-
CASSIGTSGGVKNEQFF
TGTGCCAGTAGTATCGGGACTAGCGGGGGAGTTAAAAATGAGCAGTTCTTC
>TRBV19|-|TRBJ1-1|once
CASSISGALVTEAFF
TGTGCCAGTAGTATAAGTGGAGCTCTGGTCACTGAAGCTTTCTTT
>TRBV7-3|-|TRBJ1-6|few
CASSLGGGRNNSPLHF
TGTGCCAGCAGCTTGGGGGGAGGACGGAATAATTCACCCCTCCACTTT
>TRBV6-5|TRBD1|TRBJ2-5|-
CASSQNQGAGETQYF
TGTGCCAGCAGTCAAAACCAGGGGGCTGGAGAGACCCAGTACTTC
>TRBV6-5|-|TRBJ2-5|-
CASSYLETQYF
TGTGCCAGCAGTTATCTAGAGACCCAGTACTTC
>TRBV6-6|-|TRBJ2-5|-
CASSYVNGQETQYF
TGTGCCAGCAGTTACGTGAACGGCCAAGAGACCCAGTACTTC
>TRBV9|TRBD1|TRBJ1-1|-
CASSSRGKGAFF
TGTGCCAGCAGCAGCAGGGGGAAGGGAGCTTTCTTT
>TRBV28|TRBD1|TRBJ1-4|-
CASSSGTGGWEKLFF
TGTGCCAGCAGTTCGGGGACAGGGGGTTGGGAAAAACTGTTTTTT
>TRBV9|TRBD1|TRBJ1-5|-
CASSPGQRLEAQHF
TGTGCCAGCAGCCCGGGACAGAGATTAGAGGCCCAGCATTTT
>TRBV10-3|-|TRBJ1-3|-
CAINDGGSGNTIYF
TGTGCCATCAATGACGGAGGCTCTGGAAACACCATATATTTT
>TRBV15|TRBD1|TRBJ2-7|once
CATSADVGQRGYEQYF
TGTGCCACCAGCGCCGACGTGGGACAGAGAGGCTACGAGCAGTACTTC
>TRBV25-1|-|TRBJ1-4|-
CASSEWVPRTEEGEKLFF
TGTGCCAGCAGTGAATGGGTGCCCCGGACAGAGGAAGGAGAAAAACTGTTTTTT
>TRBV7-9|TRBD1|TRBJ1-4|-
CASSLGTGGNEKLFF
TGTGCCAGCAGCTTAGGGACAGGTGGGAATGAAAAACTGTTTTTT
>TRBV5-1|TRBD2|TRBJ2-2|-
CASSGGAANTGELFF
TGCGCCAGCTCGGGGGGAGCAGCGAACACCGGGGAGCTGTTTTTT
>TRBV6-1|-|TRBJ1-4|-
CASSEAAGSTNEKLFF
TGTGCCAGCAGTGAAGCCGCGGGGTCAACTAATGAAAAACTGTTTTTT
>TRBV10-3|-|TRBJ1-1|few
CAISESKLNTEAFF
TGTGCCATCAGTGAGTCAAAGCTTAACACTGAAGCTTTCTTT
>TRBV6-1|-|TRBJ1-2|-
CASLPLTGSHGYTF
TGTGCCAGCTTGCCTCTTACAGGGTCCCATGGCTACACCTTC
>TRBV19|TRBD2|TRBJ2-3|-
CASSTRTRGHTQYF
TGTGCCAGTAGTACCAGGACTAGAGGACATACGCAGTATTTT
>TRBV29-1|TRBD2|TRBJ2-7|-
CSATSGGSYEQYF
TGCAGCGCGACTAGCGGGGGATCCTACGAGCAGTACTTC
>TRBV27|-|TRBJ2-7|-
CASSPQAWRAKEQYF
TGTGCCAGCAGTCCCCAAGCGTGGAGGGCCAAAGAGCAGTACTTC
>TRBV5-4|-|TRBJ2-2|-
CASSANTGNTGELFF
TGTGCCAGCAGCGCTAATACAGGGAACACCGGGGAGCTGTTTTTT
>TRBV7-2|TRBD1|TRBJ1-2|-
CASSPDRATYGYTF
TGTGCCAGCAGCCCGGACAGGGCAACCTATGGCTACACCTTC
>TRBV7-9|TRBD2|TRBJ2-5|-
CASSEGTSGETQYF
TGTGCCAGCAGCGAAGGGACTAGCGGAGAGACCCAGTACTTC
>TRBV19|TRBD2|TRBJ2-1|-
CASSRLGTSGKNEQFF
TGTGCCAGTAGTAGGCTCGGGACTAGCGGGAAAAATGAGCAGTTCTTC
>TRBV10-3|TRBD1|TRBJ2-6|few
CAISPGQGASGANVLTF
TGTGCCATCAGTCCGGGACAGGGGGCGAGTGGGGCCAACGTCCTGACTTTC
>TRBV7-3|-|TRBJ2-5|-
CASSLTPAQGETQYF
TGTGCCAGCAGCTTAACCCCGGCCCAGGGGGAGACCCAGTACTTC
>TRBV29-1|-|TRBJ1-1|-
CSVRRADLNTEAFF
TGCAGCGTTCGGCGGGCTGACTTGAACACTGAAGCTTTCTTT
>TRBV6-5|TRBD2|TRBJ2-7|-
CASSVGLGYEQYF
TGTGCCAGCAGTGTAGGACTAGGCTACGAGCAGTACTTC
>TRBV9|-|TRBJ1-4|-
CASSPIVVNEKLFF
TGTGCCAGCAGCCCTATTGTGGTTAATGAAAAACTGTTTTTT
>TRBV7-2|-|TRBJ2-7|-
CASSFEQNPSYEQYF
TGTGCCAGCAGCTTCGAACAGAACCCCTCCTACGAGCAGTACTTC